Sequencing of this T cell receptor (beta chain) was carried out in a study of CD8+ T cells in alopecia areata. Across the study: At a dose of 5 to 10 mg twice daily, oral tofacitinib was given to treated patients.

TCR sequencing used cDNA made by reverse transcription of extracted RNA. Only in-frame clones appear in the TCRdb table, and some are missing; sequencing was by immunoSEQ multiplex PCR. The sample lists approximately 180,000 clones, approximately 57% occurring once. Trimming cost V 8 bases and J 10 bases, with 18 bases left between them. This CDR3 spans 12 amino acids. Germline lookup yields CDR1 SQVTM and CDR2 ANQGSEA. Treatment specified: oral pan-JAK inhibitor, 5-10 mg twice daily. The study team obtained lesional scalp punch biopsies and peripheral blood from alopecia areata patients. This receptor was obtained from a human donor with alopecia areata. The rearrangement joins TRBV29-1 to TRBJ2-1; tentative D call: TRBD1 (6 bases). The sequenced sample was CD4+ T cells sorted from blood, obtained at week 24, from a patient treated with tofacitinib. The chain's CDR3 is CSIPYRASEQFF. The CDR3 nucleotides read TGCAGCATCCCCTACAGGGCCAGCGAGCAGTTCTTC.